This is a list of T cell receptor beta chains from one sample in a study of cytomegalovirus exposure and HLA in healthy donors. TCRdb's table, derived via immunoSEQ multiplex PCR, lists solely in-frame clones and lacks some. The sample carries about 180,000 clones, roughly 87% recorded once. Sequencing was carried out using PBMCs. The source of these receptors is a woman aged 50 to 60 in good health and CMV-seronegative. Both conserved end residues are part of each CDR3. Fields, in order: V gene, D gene, clone size, J gene, CDR3 DNA, CDR3 protein. D genes are given only for firm matches. Rows give clone size only sometimes, using once, few, many, or a class for an expanded clone.

V: TRBV18
D: .
size: .
J: TRBJ1-1
DNA: TGTGCCAGCTCACCACTGACAGGGAACACTGAAGCTTTCTTT
CDR3: CASSPLTGNTEAFF

V: TRBV15
D: TRBD2
size: .
J: TRBJ2-6
DNA: TGTGCCACCAGCAGAGGGGGGACTAGCGGGGGGGCCAGTGGGGCCAACGTCCTGACTTTC
CDR3: CATSRGGTSGGASGANVLTF

V: TRBV27
D: TRBD1
size: .
J: TRBJ1-1
DNA: TGTGCCAGCAGTTTAGGACAGGGGGGGACTGAAGCTTTCTTT
CDR3: CASSLGQGGTEAFF

V: TRBV2
D: .
size: .
J: TRBJ2-6
DNA: TGTGCCAGCAGTGAAATCCGGGGGACCAACGTCCTGACTTTC
CDR3: CASSEIRGTNVLTF

V: TRBV9
D: TRBD1
size: .
J: TRBJ2-5
DNA: TGTGCCAGCAGCTGGGACAGGGGGCGACGGAAGGAGACCCAGTACTTC
CDR3: CASSWDRGRRKETQYF

V: TRBV9
D: TRBD2
size: .
J: TRBJ2-1
DNA: TGTGCCAGCAGCGTAAGCACTAGCGGGGGGACCTACAATGAGCAGTTCTTC
CDR3: CASSVSTSGGTYNEQFF

V: TRBV6-1
D: TRBD2
size: .
J: TRBJ2-5
DNA: TGTGCCAGCACCCAACTAGCGGGAGGGAGAGAGACCCAGTACTTC
CDR3: CASTQLAGGRETQYF

V: TRBV7-7
D: .
size: .
J: TRBJ2-5
DNA: TGTGCTAGCAGCTTAGACAGACAAGAGACCCAGTACTTC
CDR3: CASSLDRQETQYF

V: TRBV7-2
D: TRBD2
size: .
J: TRBJ2-3
DNA: TGTGCCAGCAGCTTACTGGCGGGGGGCCCTACGCAGTATTTT
CDR3: CASSLLAGGPTQYF

V: TRBV10-3
D: .
size: .
J: TRBJ2-7
DNA: TGTGCCATCAGTAACCGGGACAACTCCTACGAGCAGTACTTC
CDR3: CAISNRDNSYEQYF

V: TRBV29-1
D: TRBD1
size: once
J: TRBJ2-2
DNA: TGCAGCGTCGCCGAGACAGGGACGAACACCGGGGAGCTGTTTTTT
CDR3: CSVAETGTNTGELFF

V: TRBV19
D: TRBD1
size: .
J: TRBJ2-2
DNA: TGTGCCAGTACTGCGCCCGGGACAGGGGGCTTCGGGGAGCTGTTTTTT
CDR3: CASTAPGTGGFGELFF

V: TRBV7-3
D: .
size: .
J: TRBJ1-1
DNA: TGTGCCAGCAGCTTAATTTTCGGGGGGTCGGTTGAAGCTTTCTTT
CDR3: CASSLIFGGSVEAFF

V: TRBV4-3
D: TRBD2
size: .
J: TRBJ2-2
DNA: TGCGCCAGCAGCCAAGATCCTAGCGGGGGCGCGAACACCGGGGAGCTGTTTTTT
CDR3: CASSQDPSGGANTGELFF

V: TRBV18
D: TRBD1
size: .
J: TRBJ1-4
DNA: TGTGCCAGCTCAACTACAGGGGGCTCGGAAAAACTGTTTTTT
CDR3: CASSTTGGSEKLFF

V: TRBV10-1
D: .
size: .
J: TRBJ1-2
DNA: TGCGCCAGCAGTGACAACGGGGACTATGGCTACACCTTC
CDR3: CASSDNGDYGYTF

V: TRBV9
D: TRBD1
size: .
J: TRBJ1-2
DNA: TGCGCCAGCAGCACTACGACAGGGTCCTATGGCTACACCTTC
CDR3: CASSTTTGSYGYTF

V: TRBV7-8
D: .
size: .
J: TRBJ1-1
DNA: TGTGCCAGCAGCTTACGCCAGGGCTCAGCTGAAGCTTTCTTT
CDR3: CASSLRQGSAEAFF

V: TRBV6-4
D: TRBD1
size: .
J: TRBJ1-2
DNA: TGTGCCAGCAGCGCCCAGGGGGCTGGCTACACCTTC
CDR3: CASSAQGAGYTF